This is a list of T cell receptor beta chains from one sample in a study of blood T cell repertoires in COVID-19. The assay was immunoSEQ multiplex PCR, and TCRdb's table has in-frame clones only and misses some. The data show roughly 80,000 clones, roughly 80% seen once. Material: peripheral blood. These receptors were taken from a human donor in a cohort sampled during active COVID-19. Each CDR3 is given with its conserved first and last residue.

>TRBJ2-2|TRBV7-9
CASSLTIQSTGELFF
>TRBJ1-3|TRBV30
CAFRGPSSGNTIYF
>TRBJ1-3|TRBV7-2
CASKSRRSGNTIYF
>TRBJ2-7|TRBV28
CASSQRTGGYEQYF
>TRBJ2-3|TRBV5-4
CASSSARGGGGTDTQYF
>TRBJ2-2|TRBV5-8
CASSFVAGANTGELFF
>TRBJ1-1|TRBV2
CASRQGMNTEAFF
>TRBJ2-7|TRBV7-8
CASSWGQGETYEQYF
>TRBJ2-7|TRBV7-8
CASSLVASGGYEQYF
>TRBJ2-7|TRBV11-3
CASTSPAAGGPHEQYF